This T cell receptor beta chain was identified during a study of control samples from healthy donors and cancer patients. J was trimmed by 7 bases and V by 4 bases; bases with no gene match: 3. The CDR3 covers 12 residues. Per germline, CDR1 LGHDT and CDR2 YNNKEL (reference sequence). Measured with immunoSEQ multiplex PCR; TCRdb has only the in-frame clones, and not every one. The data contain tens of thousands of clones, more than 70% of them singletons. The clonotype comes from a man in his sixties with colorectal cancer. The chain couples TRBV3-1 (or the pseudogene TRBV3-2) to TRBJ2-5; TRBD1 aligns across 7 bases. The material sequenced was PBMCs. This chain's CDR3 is CASSPSGGTQYF. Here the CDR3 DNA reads TGTGCCAGCAGCCCCTCAGGGGGGACCCAGTACTTC.